This T cell receptor (beta chain) was sequenced during a study of T cells in Graves' hyperthyroidism and ophthalmopathy. Study-level information: Any treatment followed the collection of peripheral blood at initial diagnosis. Findings and limits, study-wide: Most clonotypes that expanded in the thyroid above 0.001 also showed up in blood.

This CDR3 is 12 amino acids long. Trimming left V 1 base short and J 11 bases short, with 12 bases between. CDR1 is DFQATT, CDR2 SNEGSKA, per germline (reference sequence). Amplified regions were TCR beta CDR3 sequences from RNA transcripts. When the TCR CDR3 underwent first-round RT-PCR, the HTBI primer set was used. Via MiXCR, TCRdb re-called the multiplex PCR reads, giving one row per CDR3 protein. The table records under 450,000 distinct CDR3 sequences, roughly a sixth of them present only once. The diagnoses drew upon clinical symptoms, serum thyroxine and TRAb, thyroid ultrasound and orbital computed tomography. In its sample, this clonotype was seen many times. Its antigen is still unknown.

V usage is TRBV20-1 and J usage is TRBJ2-1; D call uncertain. The source of this sequence is a woman in her twenties or thirties with Graves' hyperthyroidism that later progressed to Graves' ophthalmopathy. The sequencing sample was made of blood. The CDR3 DNA is TGCAGTGCTAGAGTTGGAGCCAGACAGCAGTTCTTC. Translating gives CSARVGARQQFF.